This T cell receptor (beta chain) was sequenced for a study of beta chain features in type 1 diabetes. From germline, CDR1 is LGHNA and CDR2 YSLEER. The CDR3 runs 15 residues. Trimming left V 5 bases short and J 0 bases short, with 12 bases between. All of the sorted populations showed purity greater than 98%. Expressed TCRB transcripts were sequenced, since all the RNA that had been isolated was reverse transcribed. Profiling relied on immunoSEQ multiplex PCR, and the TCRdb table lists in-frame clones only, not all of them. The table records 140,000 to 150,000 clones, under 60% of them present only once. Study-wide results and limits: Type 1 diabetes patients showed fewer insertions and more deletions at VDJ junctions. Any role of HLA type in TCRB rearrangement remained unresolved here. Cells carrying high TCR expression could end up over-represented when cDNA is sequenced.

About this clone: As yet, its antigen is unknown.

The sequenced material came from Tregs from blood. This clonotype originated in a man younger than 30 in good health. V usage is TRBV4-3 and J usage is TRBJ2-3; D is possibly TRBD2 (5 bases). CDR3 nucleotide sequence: TGCGCCAGCAGCTCACAGAGGACTAGCACAGATACGCAGTATTTT. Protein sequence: CASSSQRTSTDTQYF.